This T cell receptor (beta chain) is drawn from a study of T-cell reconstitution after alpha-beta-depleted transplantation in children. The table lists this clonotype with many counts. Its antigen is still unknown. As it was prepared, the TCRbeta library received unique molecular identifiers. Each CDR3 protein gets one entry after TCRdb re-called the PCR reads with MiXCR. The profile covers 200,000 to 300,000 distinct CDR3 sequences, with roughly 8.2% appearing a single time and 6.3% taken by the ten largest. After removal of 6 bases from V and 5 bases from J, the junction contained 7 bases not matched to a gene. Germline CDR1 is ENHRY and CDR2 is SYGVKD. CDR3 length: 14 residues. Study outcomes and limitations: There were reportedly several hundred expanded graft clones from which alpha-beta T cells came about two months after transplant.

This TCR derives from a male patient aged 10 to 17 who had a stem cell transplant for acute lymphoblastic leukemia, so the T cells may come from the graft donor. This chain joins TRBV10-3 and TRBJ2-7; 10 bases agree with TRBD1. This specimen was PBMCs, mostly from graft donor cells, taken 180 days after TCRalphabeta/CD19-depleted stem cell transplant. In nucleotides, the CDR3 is TGTGCCATCAGCCCGACAGGGGGCATCAACGAGCAGTACTTC. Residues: CAISPTGGINEQYF.